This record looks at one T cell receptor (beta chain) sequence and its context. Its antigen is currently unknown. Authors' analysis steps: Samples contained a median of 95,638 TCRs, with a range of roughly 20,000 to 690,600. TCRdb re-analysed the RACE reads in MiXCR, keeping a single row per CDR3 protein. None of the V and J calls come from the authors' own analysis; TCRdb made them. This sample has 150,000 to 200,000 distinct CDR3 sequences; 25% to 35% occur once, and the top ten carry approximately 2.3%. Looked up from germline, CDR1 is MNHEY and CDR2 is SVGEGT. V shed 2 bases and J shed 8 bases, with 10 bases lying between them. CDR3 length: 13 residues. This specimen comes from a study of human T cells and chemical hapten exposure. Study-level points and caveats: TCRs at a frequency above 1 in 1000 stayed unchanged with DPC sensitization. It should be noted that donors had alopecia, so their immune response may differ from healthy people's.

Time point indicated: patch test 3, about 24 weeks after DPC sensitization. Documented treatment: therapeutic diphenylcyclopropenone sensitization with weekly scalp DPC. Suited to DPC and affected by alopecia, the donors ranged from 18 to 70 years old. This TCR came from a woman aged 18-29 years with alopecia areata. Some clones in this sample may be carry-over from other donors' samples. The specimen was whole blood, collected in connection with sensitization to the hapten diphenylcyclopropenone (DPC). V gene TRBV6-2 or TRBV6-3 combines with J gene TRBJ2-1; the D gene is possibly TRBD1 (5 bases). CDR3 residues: CASSYQGRDEQFF. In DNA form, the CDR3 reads TGTGCCAGCAGTTACCAGGGCCGGGATGAGCAGTTCTTC.